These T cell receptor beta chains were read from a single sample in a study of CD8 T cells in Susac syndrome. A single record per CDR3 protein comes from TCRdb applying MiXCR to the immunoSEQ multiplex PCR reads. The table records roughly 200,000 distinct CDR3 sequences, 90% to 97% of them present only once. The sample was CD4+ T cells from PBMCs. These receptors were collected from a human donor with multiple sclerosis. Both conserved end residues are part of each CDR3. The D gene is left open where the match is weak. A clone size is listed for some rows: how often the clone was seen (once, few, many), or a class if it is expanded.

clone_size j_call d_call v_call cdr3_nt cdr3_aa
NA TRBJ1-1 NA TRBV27 TGTGCCAGCACCCCTTTTCCTTGGACGAACACTGAAGCTTTCTTT CASTPFPWTNTEAFF
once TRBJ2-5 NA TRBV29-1 TGCAGCGTTGTGCAGACTCAAGAGACCCAGTACTTC CSVVQTQETQYF
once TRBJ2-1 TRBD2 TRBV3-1 TGTGCCAGCAGCCAGACCGTTATTCGGGGGGTCTCCTACAATGAGCAGTTCTTC CASSQTVIRGVSYNEQFF
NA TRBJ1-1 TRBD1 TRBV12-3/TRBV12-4 TGTGCCAGCAATCTCCCGGGACAGGAGATCACTGAAGCTTTCTTT CASNLPGQEITEAFF
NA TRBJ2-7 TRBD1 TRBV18 TGTGCCAGTGGGACAGGGATATTAGACGAGCAGTACTTC CASGTGILDEQYF
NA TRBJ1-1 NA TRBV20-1 TGCAGTGCCGTACCCTCGACAGGCCTGATGGCTGAAGCTTTCTTT CSAVPSTGLMAEAFF
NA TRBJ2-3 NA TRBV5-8 TGTGCCAGCAGCTTGTTTGGCGCAGATACGCAGTATTTT CASSLFGADTQYF
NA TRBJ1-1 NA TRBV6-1 TGTGCCAGCAGTCCTGACACCTTCGGCATGAACACTGAAGCTTTCTTT CASSPDTFGMNTEAFF
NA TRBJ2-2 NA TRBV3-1 TGTGCCAGCAGCCTCAGGGGTGTCGGGGAGCTGTTTTTT CASSLRGVGELFF
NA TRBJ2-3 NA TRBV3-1 TGTGCCAGCAGCCCTTCCTTAGATACGCAGTATTTT CASSPSLDTQYF
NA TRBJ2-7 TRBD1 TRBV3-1 TGTGCCAGCAGCCCCTCGGACAGGGGTTACGAGCAGTACTTC CASSPSDRGYEQYF
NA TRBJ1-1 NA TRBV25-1 TGTGCCAGCAGTGAGGGGCCCAGGGACACTGAAGCTTTCTTT CASSEGPRDTEAFF
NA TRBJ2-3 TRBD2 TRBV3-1 TGTGCCAGCAGCCAAGGATCGGGGGGGTTCACAGATACGCAGTATTTT CASSQGSGGFTDTQYF
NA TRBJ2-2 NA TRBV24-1 TGTGCCACCAGTGACCCCAGGATGAACACCGGGGAGCTGTTTTTT CATSDPRMNTGELFF
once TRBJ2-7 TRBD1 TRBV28 TGTGCCAGCACGGGACAGGGGGCTTCAGGGTACGAGCAGTACTTC CASTGQGASGYEQYF
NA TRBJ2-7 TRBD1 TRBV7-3 TGTGCCAGCAGCGAAGGACAGGGCTTATACGAGCAGTACTTC CASSEGQGLYEQYF
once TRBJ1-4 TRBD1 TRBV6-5 TGTGCCAGCAGACGGACAGGGGGGGATGAAAAACTGTTTTTT CASRRTGGDEKLFF
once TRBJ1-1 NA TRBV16 TGTGCCAGCAGCCAACCAGGGCCGGGCACTGAAGCTTTCTTT CASSQPGPGTEAFF
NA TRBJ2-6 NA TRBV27 TGTGCCAGCAGTCTAACGGGACAAATCTCTGGGGCCAACGTCCTGACTTTC CASSLTGQISGANVLTF
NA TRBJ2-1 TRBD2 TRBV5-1 TGCGCCAGCAGCCCGTTAGCGGGGGGGCAAGTCGAGCAGTTCTTC CASSPLAGGQVEQFF
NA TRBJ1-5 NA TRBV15 TGTGCCACCAGCAGAGACAGGGTTAATAGCAATCAGCCCCAGCATTTT CATSRDRVNSNQPQHF
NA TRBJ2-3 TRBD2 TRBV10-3 TGTGCCATCAGTGAGCGGGGGGACACAGATACGCAGTATTTT CAISERGDTDTQYF
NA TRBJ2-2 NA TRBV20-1 TGCAGTGCTAGTTCTGGGAATTTAAACACCGGGGAGCTGTTTTTT CSASSGNLNTGELFF
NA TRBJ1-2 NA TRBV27 TGTGCCAGCAGTTCCCAGGGCAGGGGCGGTAGCTATGGCTACACCTTC CASSSQGRGGSYGYTF
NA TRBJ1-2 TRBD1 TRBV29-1 TGCAGCGTCGGACAGGAGCTATATGGCTACACCTTC CSVGQELYGYTF
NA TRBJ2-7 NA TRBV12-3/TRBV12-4 TGTGCCAGCAGTTTGGGGCACTACGAGCAGTACTTC CASSLGHYEQYF
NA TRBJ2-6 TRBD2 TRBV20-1 TGCAGTGCTAGAGATCTTCCGGGGGGGCTCGGGGCCAACGTCCTGACTTTC CSARDLPGGLGANVLTF
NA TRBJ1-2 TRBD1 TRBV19 TGTGCCAGTAGAAGACAGGGGGACCCTACCGGCTACACCTTC CASRRQGDPTGYTF
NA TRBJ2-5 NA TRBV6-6 TGTGCCAGTACGATTCAAGAGACCCAGTACTTC CASTIQETQYF
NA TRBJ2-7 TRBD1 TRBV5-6 TGTGCCAGCAGCACGGGACAGGGTTCCTACGAGCAGTACTTC CASSTGQGSYEQYF
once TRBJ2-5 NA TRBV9 TGTGCCAGCACCCATGGTCAGGGTACGGAAGAGACCCAGTACTTC CASTHGQGTEETQYF
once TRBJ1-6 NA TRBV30 TGTGCCTGGAGTGATGGCGTGAATTCACCCCTCCACTTT CAWSDGVNSPLHF
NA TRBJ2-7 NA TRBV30 TGTGCCTGGAGTGGGGGGTTGGGGCGAGAGCAGTACTTC CAWSGGLGREQYF